This TCR beta chain is from a study of T cell responses to AZD1222 COVID-19 vaccine. V shed 2 bases, J shed 5 bases, and the junction held 4 bases outside the gene matches. The CDR3 length is 14 residues. CDR1 and CDR2 (germline): SQVTM, ANQGSEA. A word on this clone: Its antigen is not known.

Study findings and constraints: Targets within unmutated variant regions were reportedly found for nearly half of spike-specific TCRs. Mostly white British, mostly female donors; authors suggested clonal diversity may be underestimated. Breadth and depth of Spike-specific TCRs rose after two AZD1222 doses.

Sequenced by immunoSEQ multiplex PCR; TCRdb stores in-frame clones only, minus some. The sample includes about 75,000 clones, approximately 88% of them seen just once. The chain carries TRBV29-1 and TRBJ2-1; 9 nucleotides line up with TRBD2. The source is an adult who received the MenACWY meningococcal vaccine as a control. The sample here was peripheral blood, taken 28 days after the second dose of the MenACWY control vaccine. CDR3 region: CSVELAGFDNEQFF. CDR3 sequence (DNA): TGCAGCGTTGAACTAGCGGGGTTCGACAATGAGCAGTTCTTC.